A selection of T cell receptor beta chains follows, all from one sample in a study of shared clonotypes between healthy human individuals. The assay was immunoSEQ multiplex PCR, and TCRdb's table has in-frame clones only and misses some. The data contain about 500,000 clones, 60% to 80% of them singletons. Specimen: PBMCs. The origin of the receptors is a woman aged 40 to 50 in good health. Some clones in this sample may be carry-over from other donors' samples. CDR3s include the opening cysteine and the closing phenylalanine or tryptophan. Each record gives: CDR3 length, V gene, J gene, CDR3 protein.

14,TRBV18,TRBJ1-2,CASSREGANYGYTF
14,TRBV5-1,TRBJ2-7,CASSLGETRSEQYF
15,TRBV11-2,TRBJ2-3,CASSLGFDRTDTQYF
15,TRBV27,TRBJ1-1,CASSLWAGVRTEAFF
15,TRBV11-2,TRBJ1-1,CASSQAGTGNTEAFF
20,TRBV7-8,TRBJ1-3,CASSLEGAYRLEWAGNTIYF
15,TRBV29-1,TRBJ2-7,CSVEDLLGRNYEQYF
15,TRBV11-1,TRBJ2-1,CASSRDRGTYNEQFF
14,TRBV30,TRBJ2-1,CASTLAGGSNEQFF
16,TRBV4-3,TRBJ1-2,CASSQDSGTGVGGYTF
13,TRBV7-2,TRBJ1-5,CASSFVTYQPQHF
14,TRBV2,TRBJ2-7,CASKVGGGIYEQYF
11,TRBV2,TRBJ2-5,CASGTSETQYF